What follows are 14 T cell receptor beta chains derived from one specimen sequenced in a study of T cell repertoires in ileal Crohn's disease. The time point was: neoterminal ileum biopsy at postoperative endoscopy, about 6 months after surgery. The data were produced by immunoSEQ multiplex PCR, yet TCRdb's version contains in-frame clones alone and is incomplete. The sample includes more than 2,000 clones, roughly 60% seen only once; the top ten take 10%. The sample consisted of ileal tissue. The origin of the receptors is an adult with Crohn's disease.

In DNA, the CDR3 is TGCGCCAGCAGCCCCGGGACAGGGGCCGAGCAGTACTTC. Its translation: CASSPGTGAEQYF. The chain carries TRBV5-1 and TRBJ2-7, with 10 bases matching TRBD1. V shed 4 bases, J shed 6 bases, and the junction held 4 bases outside the gene matches. The CDR3 runs 13 residues. Germline V gene data show CDR1 as SGHRS and CDR2 as YFSETQ.

This clone has only one observation. V and J are TRBV27 and TRBJ1-1, with 7 bases aligning to TRBD1. The germline V gene has CDR1 MNHEY and CDR2 SMNVEV (reference sequence). The CDR3 is 15 residues long. V dropped 3 bases and J dropped 1; count of bases not matched to a gene: 5. The CDR3 nucleotides read TGTGCCAGCAGTTTTGACTCAGGGGGGAACACTGAAGCTTTCTTT. Translating gives CASSFDSGGNTEAFF.

The chain combines TRBV7-2 with TRBJ1-2, with 7 nucleotides matching TRBD1. The CDR3 sequence is 13 residues long. Germline loops: CDR1 SGHTA, CDR2 FQGNSA. J was trimmed by 2 bases and V by 4 bases; bases with no gene match: 1. This CDR3 reads CASSSTGNYGYTF. The CDR3 bases are TGTGCCAGCAGCTCGACAGGGAACTATGGCTACACCTTC.

V and J are TRBV28 and TRBJ1-1; D is possibly TRBD1 (5 bases). Trimming stripped 7 bases from V and 6 bases from J, with 21 bases between. Germline CDR1 and CDR2: MDHEN and SYDVKM. There are 15 residues in the CDR3. In DNA, the CDR3 is TGTGCCAGCAACAACCCTTGGAACTCGGGGGCTGAAGCTTTCTTT. Amino acid sequence: CASNNPWNSGAEAFF. The full variable domain, its missing parts supplied by reference TRBV28 and TRBJ1-1, is DVKVTQSSRYLVKRTGEKVFLECVQDMDHENMFWYRQDPGLGLRLIYFSYDVKMKEKGDIPEGYSVSREKKERFSLILESASTNQTSMYLCASNNPWNSGAEAFFGQGTRLTVV.

The V gene is TRBV5-1, the J gene TRBJ2-7; no clear D gene. V lost 0 bases to trimming and J lost 3 bases, with 10 bases between them. The germline gives CDR1 SGHRS, CDR2 YFSETQ. This CDR3 is built from 14 residues. CDR3 sequence: CASSLAERYYEQYF. CDR3 coding DNA: TGCGCCAGCAGCTTGGCAGAGAGGTACTACGAGCAGTACTTC. Together with reference TRBV5-1 and TRBJ2-7, the CDR3 gives the full variable domain: KAGVTQTPRYLIKTRGQQVTLSCSPISGHRSVSWYQQTPGQGLQFLFEYFSETQRNKGNFPGRFSGRQFSNSRSEMNVSTLELGDSALYLCASSLAERYYEQYFGPGTRLTVT.

This clone was observed a few times. This rearrangement joins TRBV7-9 to TRBJ2-3, with unresolved D. The CDR3 extends over 13 amino acids. Trimming took 1 base from V and 5 from J, leaving 7 bases between them. CDR1 and CDR2 (germline): SEHNR, FQNEAQ (reference sequence). The CDR3 sequence is CASSLEAGDTQYF. DNA for the CDR3: TGTGCCAGCAGCTTAGAAGCCGGAGATACGCAGTATTTT.

This chain links TRBV2 with TRBJ2-7, with a weak D call TRBD1 (6 bases). The CDR3 runs 15 residues. V lost 6 bases and J 7 bases, leaving 22 bases between the germline ends. The germline V gene has CDR1 SNHLY and CDR2 FYNNEI. As DNA, the CDR3 is TGTGCCAGCAGCGATGGGACAACCCCTTGGTTGGAGCAGTACTTC. It is translated as CASSDGTTPWLEQYF.

The table lists this clone with a few counts. The chain joins TRBV7-9 to TRBJ2-2, with D maybe TRBD1 (6 bases). Germline CDR1 reads SEHNR; CDR2 reads FQNEAQ (reference sequence). The V end lost 7 bases, the J end lost 6 bases, and 18 bases lay between the germline ends. CDR3 size: 15 residues. The CDR3 protein is CASNDSPQGPGELFF. CDR3 nucleotide sequence: TGTGCCAGCAACGACTCACCTCAGGGGCCCGGGGAGCTGTTTTTT.

This clone was seen just once. The chain couples TRBV7-9 to TRBJ1-5; TRBD1 might be the D (6 bases). Germline CDR1 is SEHNR and CDR2 is FQNEAQ (reference sequence). V gave up 5 bases and J gave up 0 bases, with 8 bases separating them. CDR3 length equals 14 residues. In nucleotides, the CDR3 is TGTGCCAGCAGCCCCAGGGGTAGCAATCAGCCCCAGCATTTT. As protein: CASSPRGSNQPQHF.

V and J are TRBV2 and TRBJ2-2; D may be TRBD1 (6 bases). The V and J ends lost 7 bases and 0 bases respectively, with 12 bases between them. Germline V CDR1 and CDR2: SNHLY, FYNNEI. This CDR3 has 15 amino acids. CDR3 in amino acids: CASKTGTSNTGELFF. The DNA for the CDR3 is TGTGCCAGCAAAACCGGGACATCGAACACCGGGGAGCTGTTTTTT.

The V gene is TRBV19, the J gene TRBJ1-1, with 9 nucleotides matching TRBD1. Trimming at V came to 6 bases and at J to 4 bases, leaving 9 bases not matched to a gene. The CDR3 covers 15 residues. Germline lookup yields CDR1 LNHDA and CDR2 SQIVND (reference sequence). The DNA for the CDR3 is TGTGCCAGTAGAGCACAGGGGGCAGGGAGCACTGAAGCTTTCTTT. Translation gives CASRAQGAGSTEAFF.

V and J are TRBV14 and TRBJ2-1, with 8 bases matching TRBD1. The CDR3 consists of 16 residues. The J segment lost 6 bases and the V segment lost 2 bases, leaving 9 bases of the junction unmatched. Germline V gene data show CDR1 as SGHDN and CDR2 as FVKESK. CDR3 DNA sequence: TGTGCCAGCAGCCAACGACAGGGGAGCCCCGGCAATGAGCAGTTCTTC. It encodes CASSQRQGSPGNEQFF.

The chain employs TRBV27 and TRBJ2-6; no clear D gene. Trimming pared 5 bases from V and 1 base from J, leaving 9 bases between. CDR1 MNHEY and CDR2 SMNVEV come from the germline V gene (reference sequence). This CDR3 is built from 15 residues. CDR3 sequence: CASSPPRSGANVLTF. In DNA form, the CDR3 reads TGTGCCAGCAGTCCCCCGCGGTCTGGGGCCAACGTCCTGACTTTC.

This clone was seen only a few times. The chain joins TRBV9 to TRBJ2-7; 11 bases agree with TRBD1. This CDR3 is 15 amino acids long. Germline-derived CDR1 and CDR2 are SGDLS and YYNGEE. After removal of 4 bases from V and 6 bases from J, the junction contained 9 bases not matched to a gene. The CDR3 region has the DNA TGTGCCAGCAGCCCCTCTGGGACAGGGGGGCGCGAGCAGTACTTC. Translating it yields CASSPSGTGGREQYF.